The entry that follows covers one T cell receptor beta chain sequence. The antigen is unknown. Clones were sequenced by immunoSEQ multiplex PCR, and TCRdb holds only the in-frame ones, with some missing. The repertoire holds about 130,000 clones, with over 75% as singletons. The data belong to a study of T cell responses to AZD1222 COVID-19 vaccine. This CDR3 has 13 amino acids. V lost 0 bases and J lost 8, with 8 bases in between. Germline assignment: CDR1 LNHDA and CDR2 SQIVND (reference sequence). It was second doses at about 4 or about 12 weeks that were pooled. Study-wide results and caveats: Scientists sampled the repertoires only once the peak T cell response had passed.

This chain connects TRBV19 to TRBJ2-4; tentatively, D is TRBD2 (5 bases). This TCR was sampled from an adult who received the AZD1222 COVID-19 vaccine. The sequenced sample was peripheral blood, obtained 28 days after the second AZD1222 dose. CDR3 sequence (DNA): TGTGCCAGTAGTATAGATCGGGGAGACATTCAGTACTTC. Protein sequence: CASSIDRGDIQYF.